One and the same sample provided the 17 T cell receptor beta chains below, sequenced in a study of cytomegalovirus exposure and HLA in healthy donors. Clones were sequenced by immunoSEQ multiplex PCR, and TCRdb holds only the in-frame ones, with some missing. The repertoire includes about 140,000 clones, approximately 94% of them detected once, and less than 2% sits in the top ten. Specimen: PBMCs. The origin of the receptors is a young man in good health and CMV-seropositive.

The V gene is TRBV7-6, the J gene TRBJ2-7; 7 nucleotides align to TRBD1. The junction had 10 bases not matched to a gene; V was cut back by 4 bases and J by 1 base. Germline CDR1 SGHVS, CDR2 FNYEAQ. The length of the CDR3 is 16 residues. CDR3 amino acids: CASSSRQGRESYEQYF. CDR3 sequence (DNA): TGTGCCAGCAGCTCAAGACAGGGAAGGGAGTCCTACGAGCAGTACTTC.

This clone was counted once. The chain recombines TRBV19 with TRBJ1-1; 12 bases fit TRBD1. The V gene end was trimmed by 7 bases and the J gene end by 5 bases; junction bases not matched to a gene: 11. Germline V lookup: CDR1 LNHDA, CDR2 SQIVND (reference sequence). The CDR3 is 16 amino acids. The CDR3 protein is CASTLGQGALGTEAFF. CDR3 DNA: TGTGCCAGTACCCTGGGACAGGGGGCGTTAGGGACTGAAGCTTTCTTT.

This clone came up once. This chain uses TRBV5-1 with TRBJ1-2; 9 nucleotides match TRBD1. Germline-derived CDR1 and CDR2 are SGHRS and YFSETQ. Trimming cost V 4 bases and J 6 bases; bases outside gene matches: 7. This CDR3 is 14 amino acids long. CDR3 sequence (DNA): TGCGCCAGCAGCAACCAGGGACAGGGCGATGGCTACACCTTC. Translating gives CASSNQGQGDGYTF.

This clone occurred once. This CDR3 is CASSLDRNTEAFF. CDR3 nucleotide sequence: TGTGCCAGCAGCTTAGACAGAAACACTGAAGCTTTCTTT. V usage is TRBV7-2 and J usage is TRBJ1-1; no firm D call. This CDR3 comprises 13 residues. Germline-derived CDR1 and CDR2 are SGHTA and FQGNSA. V lost 1 base to trimming and J lost 2 bases, with 5 bases between them.

This chain uses TRBV5-5 with TRBJ2-5, with D perhaps matching TRBD1 (5 bases). The germline V gene encodes CDR1 SGHKS and CDR2 YYEKEE (reference sequence). V lost 0 bases and J 4 bases, leaving 10 bases between the germline ends. The CDR3 covers 14 residues. The CDR3 spells CASSLGFQGETQYF. The CDR3, as DNA: TGTGCCAGCAGCTTGGGTTTCCAGGGAGAGACCCAGTACTTC.

The genes are TRBV6-1 and TRBJ2-7; tentatively, D is TRBD2 (6 bases). Germline loops: CDR1 MNHNS, CDR2 SASEGT. This CDR3 is 14 amino acids long. Trimming cost V 3 bases and J 0 bases, with 9 bases left between them. The CDR3 DNA follows: TGTGCCAGCAGTGATCGGGGGTCCTCCTACGAGCAGTACTTC. This sequence encodes CASSDRGSSYEQYF.

This clone showed up just a few times. The chain couples TRBV29-1 to TRBJ2-7, with 9 bases matching TRBD1. The CDR3 sequence is 14 residues long. Germline-derived CDR1 and CDR2 are SQVTM and ANQGSEA. The ends lost 7 bases at V and 7 bases at J; junction bases unmatched: 14. The CDR3 bases are TGCAGCGCTCGACTGGGACAGGGTTCGAGGGAGCAGTACTTC. Translated, it gives CSARLGQGSREQYF.

The chain links TRBV6-4 to TRBJ1-2; 9 positions match TRBD1. V lost 5 bases to trimming and J lost 3 bases; unmatched junction nucleotides: 4. This CDR3 region has 14 residues. The germline gives CDR1 MRHNA, CDR2 SNTAGT. This CDR3 reads CASSRQGGDYGYTF. The CDR3 DNA sequence: TGTGCCAGCAGTCGACAGGGGGGTGACTATGGCTACACCTTC.

The chain joins TRBV19 to TRBJ2-3, with D perhaps matching TRBD1 (5 bases). Trimming left V 1 base short and J 2 bases short, with 10 bases between. The germline gives CDR1 LNHDA, CDR2 SQIVND (reference sequence). CDR3 length: 15 residues. CDR3 protein: CASSIGGQSTDTQYF. For the CDR3, the DNA is TGTGCCAGTAGTATAGGCGGACAATCCACAGATACGCAGTATTTT.

In its sample, this clone was seen once. This rearrangement joins TRBV6-6 to TRBJ2-3; 7 positions match TRBD2. This CDR3 region has 16 residues. V dropped 7 bases and J dropped 3; count of bases not matched to a gene: 13. CDR1 is MNHNY, CDR2 SVGAGI, per germline (reference sequence). CDR3 bases: TGTGCCAGCACTCCTAGACGACTAGCAGATACAGATACGCAGTATTTT. It translates to CASTPRRLADTDTQYF.

The chain is built from TRBV28 and TRBJ2-3; possible D gene TRBD1, 5 bases. There are 16 residues in the CDR3. Trimming removed 4 bases at V and 1 base at J, with 15 bases between. Germline loops: CDR1 MDHEN, CDR2 SYDVKM. CDR3 in amino acids: CASSSVFRDGTDTQYF. DNA of the CDR3: TGTGCCAGCAGTTCCGTTTTCAGGGATGGCACAGATACGCAGTATTTT.

The chain is built from TRBV6-1 and TRBJ2-7, with D perhaps TRBD2 (6 bases). CDR3 length equals 18 residues. Germline V gene lookup returns CDR1 MNHNS and CDR2 SASEGT. The V end was cut by 2 bases, the J end by 0 bases, with 20 bases between. The CDR3 spells CASSELYPPGRSSYEQYF. As DNA, the CDR3 is TGTGCCAGCAGTGAACTTTATCCCCCCGGGAGAAGCTCCTACGAGCAGTACTTC.

The gene calls are TRBV30 and TRBJ2-3; D gene ambiguous. Trimming removed 2 bases at V and 2 bases at J, with 14 bases between. The CDR3 covers 15 residues. CDR1 is GTSNPN, CDR2 SVGIG, per germline (reference sequence). The CDR3 sequence: CAWSRSERITDTQYF. As DNA, the CDR3 is TGTGCCTGGAGTAGGTCGGAGAGAATCACAGATACGCAGTATTTT.

The rearrangement joins TRBV28 to TRBJ2-3, with TRBD1 matching 11 bases. The CDR3 has 19 amino acids. Germline CDR1 and CDR2: MDHEN and SYDVKM. V shed 3 bases and J 0 bases; nucleotides not matched to a gene: 11. The CDR3 DNA reads TGTGCCAGCAGTTTCGTAGGGACAGGGGGGGCTACTAGCACAGATACGCAGTATTTT. This sequence encodes CASSFVGTGGATSTDTQYF. Full variable domain (rest looked up from reference TRBV28 and TRBJ2-3): DVKVTQSSRYLVKRTGEKVFLECVQDMDHENMFWYRQDPGLGLRLIYFSYDVKMKEKGDIPEGYSVSREKKERFSLILESASTNQTSMYLCASSFVGTGGATSTDTQYFGPGTRLTVL.

The chain links TRBV5-1 to TRBJ1-1; D is possibly TRBD1 (5 bases). V gave up 4 bases and J gave up 4 bases, with 11 bases separating them. The CDR3 sequence is 13 residues long. In germline, CDR1 is SGHRS, CDR2 YFSETQ. DNA for the CDR3: TGCGCCAGCAGCCATGGGGGAGGCACTGAAGCTTTCTTT. Translating gives CASSHGGGTEAFF.

The chain recombines TRBV9 with TRBJ2-4, with D unclear. V lost 0 bases, J lost 0 bases, and 4 bases lay in between. Germline CDR1 reads SGDLS; CDR2 reads YYNGEE. CDR3 length equals 14 residues. CDR3 sequence: CASSVGAAKNIQYF. The CDR3 region has the DNA TGTGCCAGCAGCGTAGGGGCAGCCAAAAACATTCAGTACTTC.

The chain has TRBV6-7 and TRBJ1-1; the D is unclear. TRBV6-7 is marked as an open reading frame, function uncertain. The V and J ends lost 0 bases and 1 base respectively, with 9 bases between them. This CDR3 comprises 15 residues. This CDR3 reads CASSYSRVGNTEAFF. Here the CDR3 DNA reads TGTGCCAGCAGTTACTCGAGGGTGGGGAACACTGAAGCTTTCTTT.